The 3 T cell receptor beta chains given below trace back to one sample, sequenced in a study of chemoradiotherapy in HPV16-positive cancers. Produced via immunoSEQ multiplex PCR; TCRdb's table is partial and in-frame only. The repertoire holds over 10,000 clones, with approximately 87% as singletons. Sequences were derived from blood, sampled from a patient who underwent chemoradiotherapy. These receptors were taken from a human donor with HPV-associated anogenital cancer.

The sample holds one count of this clone. The chain employs TRBV6-1 and TRBJ1-1; 9 positions agree with TRBD1. Looked up from germline, CDR1 is MNHNS and CDR2 is SASEGT. V dropped 7 bases and J dropped 5; count of bases not matched to a gene: 8. The CDR3 has 14 residues. The DNA of the CDR3 is TGTGCCAGCAATAAGGACAGGGGAGGAACTGAAGCTTTCTTT. Translating it yields CASNKDRGGTEAFF.

This clone was detected only a few times. The rearrangement uses TRBV25-1 and TRBJ1-2; 8 bases line up with TRBD1. Germline-derived CDR1 and CDR2 are MGHDK and SYGVNS. Losses at the gene ends were 4 bases for V and 0 bases for J; bases not matched to a gene: 10. The CDR3 totals 17 residues. CDR3 DNA sequence: TGTGCCAGCAGTGCACGCACAGGGACAGGCGCTAACTATGGCTACACCTTC. Translated: CASSARTGTGANYGYTF.

The chain combines TRBV11-2 with TRBJ2-1; 7 nucleotides align to TRBD1. The V segment lost 6 bases and the J segment 2 bases; nucleotides outside the gene matches: 10. Germline V CDR1 and CDR2: SGHAT, FQNNGV. This CDR3 region has 16 residues. CDR3 nucleotide sequence: TGTGCCAGCAGACCCGCCGGGACAGCAACCTACAATGAGCAGTTCTTC. As protein: CASRPAGTATYNEQFF.